This T cell receptor beta chain was identified in a study of PD-1 and CTLA-4 blockade in melanoma. TCRdb keeps only in-frame clones here, not all; method: immunoSEQ multiplex PCR. Found here are 25,000 to 35,000 clones, 80% to 95% of them singletons; the top ten hold roughly 8.6%. Germline loops: CDR1 MNHEY, CDR2 SMNVEV (reference sequence). V was cut by 3 bases and J by 3 bases, with 8 bases left in between. The CDR3 contains 14 residues. This clone was picked up a small number of times. V is TRBV27 and J is TRBJ2-2, with a weak D call TRBD2 (6 bases). The clonotype comes from a human donor with melanoma. Specimen: CD8+ T cells from peripheral blood, collected from a patient given anti-PD-1 treatment. This chain's CDR3 is CASSLEGHTGELFF. CDR3 DNA sequence: TGTGCCAGCAGTTTGGAGGGCCACACCGGGGAGCTGTTTTTT.